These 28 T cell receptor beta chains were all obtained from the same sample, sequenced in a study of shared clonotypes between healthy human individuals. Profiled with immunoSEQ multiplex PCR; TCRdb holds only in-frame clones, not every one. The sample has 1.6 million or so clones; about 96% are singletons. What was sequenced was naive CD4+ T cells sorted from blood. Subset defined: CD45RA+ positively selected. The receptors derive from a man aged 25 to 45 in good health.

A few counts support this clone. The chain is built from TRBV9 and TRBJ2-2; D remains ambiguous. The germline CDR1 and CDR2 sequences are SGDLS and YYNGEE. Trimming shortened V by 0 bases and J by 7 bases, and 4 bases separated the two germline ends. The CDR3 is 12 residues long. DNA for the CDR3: TGTGCCAGCAGCGTAGGGTTCGGGGAGCTGTTTTTT. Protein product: CASSVGFGELFF. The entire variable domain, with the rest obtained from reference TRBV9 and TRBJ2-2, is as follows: DSGVTQTPKHLITATGQRVTLRCSPRSGDLSVYWYQQSLDQGLQFLIQYYNGEERAKGNILERFSAQQFPDLHSELNLSSLELGDSALYFCASSVGFGELFFGEGSRLTVL.

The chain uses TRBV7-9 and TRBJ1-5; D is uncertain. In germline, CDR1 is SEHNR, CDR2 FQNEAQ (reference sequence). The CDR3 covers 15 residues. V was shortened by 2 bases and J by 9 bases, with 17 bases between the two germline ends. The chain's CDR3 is CASSLNTGPVWPQHF. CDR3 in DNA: TGTGCCAGCAGCTTAAATACGGGCCCGGTCTGGCCCCAGCATTTT.

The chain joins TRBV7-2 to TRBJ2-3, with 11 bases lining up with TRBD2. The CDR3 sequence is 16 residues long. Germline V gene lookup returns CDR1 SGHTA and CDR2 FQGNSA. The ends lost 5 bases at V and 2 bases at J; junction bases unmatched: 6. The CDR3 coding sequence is TGTGCCAGCAGCCTGGGACTAGCGGCCCTCACAGATACGCAGTATTTT. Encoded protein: CASSLGLAALTDTQYF.

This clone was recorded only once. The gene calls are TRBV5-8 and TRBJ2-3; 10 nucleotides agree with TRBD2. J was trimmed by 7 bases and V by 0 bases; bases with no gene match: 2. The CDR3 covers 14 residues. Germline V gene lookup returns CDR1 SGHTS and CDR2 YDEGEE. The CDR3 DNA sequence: TGTGCCAGCAGCTTGGAACTAGCGGGAAATACGCAGTATTTT. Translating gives CASSLELAGNTQYF.

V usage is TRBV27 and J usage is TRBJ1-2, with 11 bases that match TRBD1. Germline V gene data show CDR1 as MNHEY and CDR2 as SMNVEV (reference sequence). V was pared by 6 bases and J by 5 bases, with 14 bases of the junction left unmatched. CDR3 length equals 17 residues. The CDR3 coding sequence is TGTGCCAGCAGCCTTACGTCTCCCGGGACAGGGGGATATGGCTACACCTTC. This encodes CASSLTSPGTGGYGYTF.

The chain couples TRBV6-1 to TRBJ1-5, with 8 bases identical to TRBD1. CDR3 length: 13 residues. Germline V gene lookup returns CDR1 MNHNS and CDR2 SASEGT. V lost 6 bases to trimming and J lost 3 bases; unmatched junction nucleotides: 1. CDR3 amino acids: CASRTGVNQPQHF. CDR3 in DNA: TGTGCCAGCAGGACAGGGGTCAATCAGCCCCAGCATTTT.

CDR3 loop: CASRIAGEGRARTGELFF. CDR3 nucleotides: TGCGCCAGCAGGATAGCGGGAGAAGGGCGGGCGAGGACCGGGGAGCTGTTTTTT. The V gene is TRBV4-1, the J gene TRBJ2-2; 9 bases fit TRBD2. V trimming: 6 bases; J trimming: 5 bases; junction bases outside the gene matches: 16. The CDR3 totals 18 residues. In germline, CDR1 is MGHRA, CDR2 YSYEKL.

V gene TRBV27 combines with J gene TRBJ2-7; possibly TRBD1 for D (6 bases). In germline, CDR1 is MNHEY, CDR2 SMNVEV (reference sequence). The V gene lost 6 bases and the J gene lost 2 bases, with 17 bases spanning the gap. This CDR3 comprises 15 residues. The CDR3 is CASSPRGHITYEQYF. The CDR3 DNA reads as TGTGCCAGCAGCCCCAGGGGCCACATTACCTACGAGCAGTACTTC.

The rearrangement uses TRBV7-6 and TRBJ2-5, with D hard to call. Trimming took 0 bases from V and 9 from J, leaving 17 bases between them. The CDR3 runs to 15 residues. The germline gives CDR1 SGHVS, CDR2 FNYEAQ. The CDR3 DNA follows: TGTGCCAGCAGCTTAGCTGCGCCAGTCCCTGGGGCCCAGTACTTC. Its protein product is CASSLAAPVPGAQYF. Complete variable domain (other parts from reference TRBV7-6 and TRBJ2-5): GAGVSQSPRYKVTKRGQDVALRCDPISGHVSLYWYRQALGQGPEFLTYFNYEAQQDKSGLPNDRFSAERPEGSISTLTIQRTEQRDSAMYRCASSLAAPVPGAQYFGPGTRLLVL.

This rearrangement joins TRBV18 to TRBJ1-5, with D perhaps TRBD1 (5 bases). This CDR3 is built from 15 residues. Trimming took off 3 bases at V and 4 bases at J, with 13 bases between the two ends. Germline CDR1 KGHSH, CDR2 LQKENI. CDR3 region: CASSPRGTVNQPQHF. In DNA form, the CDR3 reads TGTGCCAGCTCACCCCGGGGGACCGTAAATCAGCCCCAGCATTTT.

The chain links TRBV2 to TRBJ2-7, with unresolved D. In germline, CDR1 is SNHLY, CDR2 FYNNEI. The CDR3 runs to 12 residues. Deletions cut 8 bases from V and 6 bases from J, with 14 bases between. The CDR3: CASRYERLEQYF. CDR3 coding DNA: TGTGCCAGCCGTTATGAACGGCTCGAGCAGTACTTC.

The CDR3: CASSRPDRGGEAFF. The CDR3, as DNA: TGCGCCAGCAGCCGGCCGGACAGAGGTGGTGAAGCTTTCTTT. The chain has TRBV4-1 and TRBJ1-1; D might be TRBD1 (6 bases). This CDR3 region has 14 residues. V lost 4 bases to trimming and J lost 7 bases, with 16 bases between them. Germline assignment: CDR1 MGHRA and CDR2 YSYEKL.

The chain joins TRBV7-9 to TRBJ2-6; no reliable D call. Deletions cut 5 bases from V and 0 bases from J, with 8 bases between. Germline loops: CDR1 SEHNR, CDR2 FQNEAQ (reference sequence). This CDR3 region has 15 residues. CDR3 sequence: CASSQLSSGANVLTF. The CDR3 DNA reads TGTGCCAGCAGCCAACTCAGCTCTGGGGCCAACGTCCTGACTTTC.

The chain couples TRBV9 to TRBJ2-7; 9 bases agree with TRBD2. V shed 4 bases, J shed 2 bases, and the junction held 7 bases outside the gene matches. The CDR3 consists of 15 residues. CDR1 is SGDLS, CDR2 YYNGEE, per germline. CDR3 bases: TGTGCCAGCAGCCCCCGGGGACTAGCCACCTACGAGCAGTACTTC. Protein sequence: CASSPRGLATYEQYF.

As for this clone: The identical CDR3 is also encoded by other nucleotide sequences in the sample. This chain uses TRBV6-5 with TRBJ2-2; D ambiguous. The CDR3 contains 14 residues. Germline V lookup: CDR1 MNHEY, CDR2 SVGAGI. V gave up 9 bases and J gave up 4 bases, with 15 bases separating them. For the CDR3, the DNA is TGTGCCAGTACAGACCTCGTGGGCACCGGGGAGCTGTTTTTT. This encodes CASTDLVGTGELFF.

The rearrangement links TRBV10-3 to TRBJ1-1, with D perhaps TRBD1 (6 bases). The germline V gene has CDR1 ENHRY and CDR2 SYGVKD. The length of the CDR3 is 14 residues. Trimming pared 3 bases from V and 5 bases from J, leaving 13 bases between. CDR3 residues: CAISDQGTGTEAFF. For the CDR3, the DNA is TGTGCCATCAGTGATCAGGGGACGGGAACTGAAGCTTTCTTT.

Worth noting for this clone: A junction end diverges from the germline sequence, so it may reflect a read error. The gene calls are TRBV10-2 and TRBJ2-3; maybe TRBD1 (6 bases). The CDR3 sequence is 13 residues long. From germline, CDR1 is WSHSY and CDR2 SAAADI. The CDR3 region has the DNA TGCGCCAGCAGAGGCGGTGCCGGGACACGAAGAATATTT. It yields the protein CASRGGAGTRRIF.

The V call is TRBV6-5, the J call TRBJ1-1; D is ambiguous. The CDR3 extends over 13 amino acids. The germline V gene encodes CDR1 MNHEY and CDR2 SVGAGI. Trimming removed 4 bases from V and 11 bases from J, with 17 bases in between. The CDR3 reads CASSFGQAFSAFF. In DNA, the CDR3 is TGTGCCAGCAGTTTCGGGCAGGCATTCTCCGCTTTCTTT.

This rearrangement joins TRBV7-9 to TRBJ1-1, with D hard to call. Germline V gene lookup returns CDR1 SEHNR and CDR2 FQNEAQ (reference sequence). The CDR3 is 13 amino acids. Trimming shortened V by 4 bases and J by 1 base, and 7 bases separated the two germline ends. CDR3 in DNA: TGTGCCAGCAGCTCAGACAAGAACACTGAAGCTTTCTTT. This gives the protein CASSSDKNTEAFF.

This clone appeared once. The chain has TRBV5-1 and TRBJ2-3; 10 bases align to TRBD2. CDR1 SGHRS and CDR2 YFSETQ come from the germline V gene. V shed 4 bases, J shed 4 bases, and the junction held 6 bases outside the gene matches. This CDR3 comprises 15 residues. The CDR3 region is CASSPAGGNADTQYF. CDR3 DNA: TGCGCCAGCAGCCCAGCGGGAGGGAACGCAGATACGCAGTATTTT.

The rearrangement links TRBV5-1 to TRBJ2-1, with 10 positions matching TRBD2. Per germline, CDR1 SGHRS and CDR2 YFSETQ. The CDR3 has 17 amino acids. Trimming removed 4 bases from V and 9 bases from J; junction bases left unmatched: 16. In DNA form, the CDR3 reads TGCGCCAGCAGCCGCGGACTAGCGGATCTTGGGGACAGTGAGCAGTTCTTC. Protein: CASSRGLADLGDSEQFF.

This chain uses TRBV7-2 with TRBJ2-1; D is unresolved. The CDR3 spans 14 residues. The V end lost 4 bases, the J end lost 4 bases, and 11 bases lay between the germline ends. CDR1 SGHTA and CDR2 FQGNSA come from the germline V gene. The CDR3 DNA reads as TGTGCCAGCAGCTCCGGGTTTGTATACAATGAGCAGTTCTTC. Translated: CASSSGFVYNEQFF.

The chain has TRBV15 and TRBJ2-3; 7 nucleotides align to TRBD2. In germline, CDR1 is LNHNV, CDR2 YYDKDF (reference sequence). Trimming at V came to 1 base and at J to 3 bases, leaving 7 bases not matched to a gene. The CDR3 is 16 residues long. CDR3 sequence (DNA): TGTGCCACCAGCAGAGTTGGGGGAGGGCCGACAGATACGCAGTATTTT. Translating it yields CATSRVGGGPTDTQYF.

The chain's CDR3 is CATSSRTGIPPAAGYTF. DNA of the CDR3: TGTGCCACCAGCTCCCGGACAGGAATACCCCCCGCCGCTGGCTACACCTTC. The chain links TRBV15 to TRBJ1-2; TRBD1 matches 7 bases. The CDR3 loop spans 17 amino acids. Germline lookup yields CDR1 LNHNV and CDR2 YYDKDF (reference sequence). V lost 5 bases and J lost 7; bases outside the gene matches: 19. Full variable domain (missing parts from reference TRBV15 and TRBJ1-2): DAMVIQNPRYQVTQFGKPVTLSCSQTLNHNVMYWYQQKSSQAPKLLFHYYDKDFNNEADTPDNFQSRRPNTSFCFLDIRSPGLGDTAMYLCATSSRTGIPPAAGYTFGSGTRLTVV.

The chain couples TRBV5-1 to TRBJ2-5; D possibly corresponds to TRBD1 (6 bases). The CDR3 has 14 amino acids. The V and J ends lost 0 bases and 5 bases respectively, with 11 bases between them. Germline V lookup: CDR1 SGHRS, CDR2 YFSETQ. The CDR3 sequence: CASSLDPGVETQYF. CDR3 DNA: TGCGCCAGCAGCTTGGATCCAGGGGTGGAGACCCAGTACTTC.

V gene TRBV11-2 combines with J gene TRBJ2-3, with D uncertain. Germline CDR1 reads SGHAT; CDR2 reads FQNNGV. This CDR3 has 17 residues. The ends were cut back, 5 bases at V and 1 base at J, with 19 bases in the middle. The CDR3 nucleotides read TGTGCCAGCAGCAGTTCCCCCTGGGTAGGGCGCACAGATACGCAGTATTTT. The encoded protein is CASSSSPWVGRTDTQYF.

The CDR3 loop is CASSGRAGWTDTQYF. The CDR3 nucleotides are TGTGCCTCGAGCGGGAGGGCCGGGTGGACAGATACGCAGTATTTT. J is TRBJ2-3 and V is TRBV19; 10 nucleotides line up with TRBD2. V gave up 11 bases and J gave up 3 bases; unmatched junction bases: 11. The CDR3 has 15 amino acids. Germline CDR1 LNHDA, CDR2 SQIVND (reference sequence).

The CDR3 spells CASSLAGTNVYGYTF. CDR3 DNA: TGTGCCAGCAGCTTAGCAGGGACCAACGTCTATGGCTACACCTTC. This chain uses TRBV7-2 with TRBJ1-2, with D maybe TRBD1 (5 bases). The CDR3 extends over 15 amino acids. Germline loops: CDR1 SGHTA, CDR2 FQGNSA. V was clipped by 0 bases and J by 4 bases, with 12 bases between them.